This T cell receptor beta chain stems from a study of OX40 agonist ivuxolimab in advanced cancers. This CDR3 spans 14 amino acids. Trimming took 4 bases from V and 3 from J, leaving 13 bases between them. CDR1 WSHSY and CDR2 SAAADI come from the germline V gene. Autoimmune disease history or systemic immunosuppression barred patients. Using immunoSEQ multiplex PCR, the repertoire was profiled, and TCRdb retains in-frame clones only, with some absent. The data show about 36,000 clones, about 78% seen once. Here the sequenced sample was CD4+ or CD8+ T cells sorted from blood, taken in a trial of the OX40 agonist ivuxolimab. This sequence was found in an adult with an advanced solid tumor such as melanoma, head and neck, liver or kidney cancer. The V and J genes are TRBV10-2 and TRBJ2-7; D possibly corresponds to TRBD2 (5 bases). CDR3 amino acids: CASSGSEAGYEQYF. CDR3 in DNA: TGCGCCAGCAGTGGATCGGAGGCAGGCTACGAGCAGTACTTC.